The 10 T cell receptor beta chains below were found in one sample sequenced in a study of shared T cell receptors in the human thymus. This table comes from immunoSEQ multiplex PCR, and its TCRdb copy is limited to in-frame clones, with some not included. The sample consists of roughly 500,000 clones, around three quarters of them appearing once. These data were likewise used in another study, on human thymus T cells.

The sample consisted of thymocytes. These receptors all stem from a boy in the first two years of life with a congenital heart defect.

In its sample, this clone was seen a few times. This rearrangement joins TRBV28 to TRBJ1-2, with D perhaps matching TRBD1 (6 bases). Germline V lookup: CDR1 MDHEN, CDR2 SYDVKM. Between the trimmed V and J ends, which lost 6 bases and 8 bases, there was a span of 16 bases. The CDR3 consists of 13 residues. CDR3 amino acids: CASRRGALEGYTF. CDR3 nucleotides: TGTGCCAGCAGGCGGGGGGCCCTTGAGGGCTACACCTTC.

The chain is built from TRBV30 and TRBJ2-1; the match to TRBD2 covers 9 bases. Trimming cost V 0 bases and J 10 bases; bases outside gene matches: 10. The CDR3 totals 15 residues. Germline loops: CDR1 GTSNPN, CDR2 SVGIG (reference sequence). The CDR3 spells CAWSVSPSGIWEQFF. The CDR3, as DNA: TGTGCCTGGAGTGTATCGCCTAGCGGGATCTGGGAGCAGTTCTTC.

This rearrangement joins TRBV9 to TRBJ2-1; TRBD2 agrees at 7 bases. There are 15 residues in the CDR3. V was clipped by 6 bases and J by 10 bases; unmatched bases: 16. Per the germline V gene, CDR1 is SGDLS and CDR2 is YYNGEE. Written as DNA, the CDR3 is TGTGCCAGCAACCGTAACGAGGGAGGGCCAGGGGAGCAGTTCTTC. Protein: CASNRNEGGPGEQFF.

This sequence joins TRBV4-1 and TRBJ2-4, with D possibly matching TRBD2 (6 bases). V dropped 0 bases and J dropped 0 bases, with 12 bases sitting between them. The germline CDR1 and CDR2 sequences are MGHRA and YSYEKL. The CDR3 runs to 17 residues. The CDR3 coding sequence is TGCGCCAGCAGCCAAGATCGTGGTAGCGGAGCCAAAAACATTCAGTACTTC. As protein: CASSQDRGSGAKNIQYF.

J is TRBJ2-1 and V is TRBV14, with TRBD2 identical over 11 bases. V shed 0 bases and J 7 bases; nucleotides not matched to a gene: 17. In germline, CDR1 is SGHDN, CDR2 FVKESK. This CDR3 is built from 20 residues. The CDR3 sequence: CASSQDRTGGLASGRNEQFF. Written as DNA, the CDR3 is TGTGCCAGCAGCCAAGATCGAACAGGGGGCTTGGCTAGCGGGAGGAATGAGCAGTTCTTC.

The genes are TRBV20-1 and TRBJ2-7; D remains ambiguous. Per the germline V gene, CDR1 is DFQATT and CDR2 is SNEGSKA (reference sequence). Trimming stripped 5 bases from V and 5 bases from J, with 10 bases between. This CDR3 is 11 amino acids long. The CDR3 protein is CSALRSNEQYF. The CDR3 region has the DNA TGCAGTGCTCTTCGGTCGAACGAGCAGTACTTC.

In DNA form, the CDR3 reads TGCGCCAGCAGCCAAGTCAGGGGGCGGTACGAGCAGTACTTC. Its translation: CASSQVRGRYEQYF. J is TRBJ2-7 and V is TRBV4-3; 8 bases map to TRBD1. Germline V CDR1 and CDR2: LGHNA, YSLEER. The J segment lost 4 bases and the V segment lost 1 base, leaving 3 bases of the junction unmatched. The length of the CDR3 is 14 residues.

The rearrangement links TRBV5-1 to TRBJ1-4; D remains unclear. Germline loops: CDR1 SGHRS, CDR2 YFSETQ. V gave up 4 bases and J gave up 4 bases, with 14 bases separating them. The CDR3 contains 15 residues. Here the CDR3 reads CASSTTGSCNEKLFF. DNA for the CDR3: TGCGCCAGCAGCACCACGGGAAGTTGTAATGAAAAACTGTTTTTT.

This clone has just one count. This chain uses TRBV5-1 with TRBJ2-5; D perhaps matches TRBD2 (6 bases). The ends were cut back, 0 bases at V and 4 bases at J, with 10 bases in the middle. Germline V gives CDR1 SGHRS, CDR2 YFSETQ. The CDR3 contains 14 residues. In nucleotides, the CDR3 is TGCGCCAGCAGCTTGGCGGGAGAGGGAGAGACCCAGTACTTC. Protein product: CASSLAGEGETQYF.

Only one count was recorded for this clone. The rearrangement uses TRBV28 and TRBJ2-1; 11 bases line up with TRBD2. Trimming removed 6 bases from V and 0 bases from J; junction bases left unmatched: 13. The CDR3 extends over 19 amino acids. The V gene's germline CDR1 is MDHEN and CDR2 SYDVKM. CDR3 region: CASRRRTSGRSSSYNEQFF. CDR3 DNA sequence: TGTGCCAGCAGGCGCCGGACTAGCGGGCGTAGCAGCTCCTACAATGAGCAGTTCTTC.